This T cell receptor beta chain emerged from a study of identical twins. In this sample, this clonotype turned up many times. The trim removed 7 bases at V and 9 bases at J, leaving 12 bases unmatched. The CDR3 totals 14 residues. Germline CDR1 reads MNHNS; CDR2 reads SASEGT. Each CDR3 protein is one row after TCRdb ran MiXCR on the 5' RACE reads. The sample shows around 670,000 distinct CDR3 sequences, roughly 6% of them seen only once. The TCR sequence derives from a man in his late teens or twenties in good health. Sequencing was done on a sample of naive T cells sorted from blood. V gene TRBV6-1 combines with J gene TRBJ2-1, with TRBD2 matching over 7 bases. The DNA for the CDR3 is TGTGCCAGCAAGAAGGGCGGGAGAAACGGTGAGCAGTTCTTC. The encoded protein is CASKKGGRNGEQFF.